This is a list of T cell receptor beta chains from one sample in a study of tumor and adjacent non-tumor tissue in lung cancer. Via MiXCR, TCRdb re-called the multiplex PCR reads, giving one row per CDR3 protein. The sample yields 90,000 to 130,000 distinct CDR3 sequences, approximately 87% seen once. Sequencing was carried out using lung tumor tissue. The receptors shown here come from a man aged 65 to 79 with non-small cell lung cancer. Both conserved end residues are part of each CDR3. D genes are given only for firm matches. Not every row has a clone size; where given, it reads once, few, many or a size class.

j_gene	v_gene	d_gene	abundance	CDR3aa	CDR3nt
TRBJ2-1	TRBV4-1	TRBD2	-	CPSSHGGFFGNEQFF	TGTCCCAGCAGCCACGGGGGGTTTTTTGGTAATGAGCAGTTCTTC
TRBJ1-5	TRBV12-3/TRBV12-4	-	-	CASSRGTSREPQHF	TGTGCCAGCAGCCGCGGGACCTCCAGGGAGCCCCAGCATTTT
TRBJ2-7	TRBV10-3	-	-	CAISGDCTSYEQYF	TGTGCCATCAGTGGGGACTGCACTTCGTACGAGCAATACTTC
TRBJ1-1	TRBV11-2	-	-	CVSGFANSRNTEAFF	TGTGTCAGCGGCTTCGCCAATTCAAGGAATACCGAAGCTTTCTTT
TRBJ2-7	TRBV12-3/TRBV12-4	TRBD2	-	CASSPHAGRDSYEQYF	TGTGCCAGCAGCCCCCATGCGGGGAGGGACTCCTACGAGCAATACTTC
TRBJ2-7	TRBV4-3	-	-	CASNQGDSFYEQYF	TGCGCCAGCAACCAAGGGGATAGTTTCTACGAGCAGTACTTC
TRBJ1-2	TRBV29-1	-	-	CSVAPYQSSGENGYTF	TGCAGCGTCGCCCCTTATCAATCCTCGGGAGAAAATGGCTACACCTTC
TRBJ2-5	TRBV28	-	-	CASSDYAGTGKETQYF	TGTGCCAGCAGTGACTATGCCGGGACTGGGAAAGAGACCCAGTACTTC
TRBJ2-2	TRBV7-8	-	-	CASSLAQSRDAFNGELFF	TGTGCCAGTAGCTTAGCGCAGAGCAGGGATGCGTTTAACGGGGAGCTGTTTTTT
TRBJ2-7	TRBV6-6	-	-	CASGYEYGQYRNYEQYF	TGTGCCAGCGGTTATGAGTATGGACAGTACCGCAACTACGAGCAGTACTTC
TRBJ2-7	TRBV11-3	-	-	CASSSTAKTGSDKLYF	TGTGCCAGCAGCTCCACCGCTAAGACAGGAAGTGACAAGCTGTACTTC
TRBJ2-1	TRBV4-3	TRBD2	-	CVSSQDPAGAEHNEQFF	TGCGTCAGCAGCCAAGACCCAGCGGGGGCTGAACACAATGAGCAGTTCTTC
TRBJ2-6	TRBV28	-	-	CASSSLRGSGADLLSF	TGTGCCAGCAGTTCTCTCAGGGGCTCTGGGGCCGACCTCCTGAGTTTC
TRBJ2-3	TRBV19	-	few	CASSIDRAADTQYF	TGTGCCAGTAGTATAGACAGGGCCGCAGATACGCAGTATTTT
TRBJ1-2	TRBV12-3/TRBV12-4	TRBD1	-	CASRLLTGIGYGYAF	TGTGCCAGCAGATTATTGACAGGGATTGGCTATGGCTACGCCTTC
TRBJ2-1	TRBV6-1	TRBD2	-	CASSDPGGPGLLTYSEQFF	TGTGCCAGCAGTGATCCGGGAGGGCCGGGGTTGCTCACCTATAGTGAGCAGTTCTTC
TRBJ1-2	TRBV6-2/TRBV6-3	-	-	CASSYSMCNGDYGYTF	TGTGCCAGCAGTTACTCGATGTGTAACGGTGATTATGGCTACACCTTC
TRBJ2-3	TRBV11-2	-	-	CGSSLTPGSNTQYF	TGTGGTAGCAGCCTAACTCCAGGGTCAAATACGCAGTATTTT
TRBJ2-3	TRBV7-9	-	-	CASKLTSASFTDTQYF	TGTGCCAGCAAGTTAACTTCGGCTAGTTTCACAGATACGCAGTATTTT
TRBJ2-3	TRBV12-3/TRBV12-4	TRBD2	-	CVSSRGDGTSETDTQYF	TGTGTCAGCAGTAGAGGGGATGGGACTAGCGAGACAGATACGCAGTATTTT
TRBJ1-1	TRBV5-5	-	-	CVSTGRVLGTEAFF	TGTGTCAGCACGGGACGGGTCCTGGGCACTGAAGCTTTCTTT
TRBJ2-5	TRBV5-6	-	-	CGSSLQLVQESQYF	TGTGGCAGCAGCCTACAACTCGTACAAGAGAGCCAGTACTTC
TRBJ2-3	TRBV29-1	TRBD2	-	CSVHGLAGGGITDTHYF	TGCAGCGTGCACGGACTAGCGGGAGGAGGGATCACAGATACGCACTACTTT
TRBJ2-7	TRBV13	-	-	CVSSSTMEDEQYF	TGTGTCAGCAGTTCAACCATGGAGGACGAGCAGTACTTC
TRBJ1-1	TRBV6-5	-	-	CANSYSIRINTEAFF	TGTGCCAACAGTTACTCAATCAGGATCAACACTGAAGCTTTCTTT
TRBJ2-5	TRBV10-2	-	-	CASGDMGQGEETHYF	TGCGCCAGCGGAGATATGGGACAAGGAGAAGAGACCCATTACTTC
TRBJ2-1	TRBV10-3	-	few	CAISQRGSSYKEQFF	TGTGCCATCAGCCAAAGGGGGAGCTCCTACAAAGAGCAGTTCTTC
TRBJ2-3	TRBV4-2	-	-	CASSQALGSVTDTQYF	TGTGCTAGCAGCCAAGCTCTAGGAAGCGTTACAGATACGCAGTATTTT
TRBJ2-2	TRBV6-5	TRBD2	-	CANSYFGTSGGGYFKGELLF	TGTGCCAACAGTTACTTCGGGACTAGCGGGGGGGGGTACTTTAAAGGGGAGTTGCTTTTT